This TCR beta chain was captured in a study of human T cells and chemical hapten exposure. This clonotype was recorded many times. The CDR3 runs 16 residues. Germline lookup yields CDR1 SQVTM and CDR2 ANQGSEA. The germline V and J ends were trimmed by 6 bases and 2 bases, with 22 bases remaining between them. Time point indicated: pre-sensitization, week 0. Regarding treatment: therapeutic diphenylcyclopropenone sensitization with weekly scalp DPC. Before extraction, the whole blood was not fractionated, and total RNA was taken from it. TCRdb fed the RACE reads into MiXCR, producing one record per CDR3 protein. The sample lists around 33,000 distinct CDR3 sequences; around 10% were seen once.

The material was whole blood, obtained in connection with sensitization to the hapten diphenylcyclopropenone (DPC). The chain links TRBV29-1 to TRBJ2-5; D may be TRBD2 (7 bases). The clonotype originates from a woman aged 40 to 49 with alopecia areata. Some clones in this sample may be carry-over from other donors' samples. The CDR3 spells CSVGARMGGSQETQYF. CDR3 sequence (DNA): TGCAGCGTGGGGGCCCGGATGGGAGGGAGTCAAGAGACCCAGTACTTC.